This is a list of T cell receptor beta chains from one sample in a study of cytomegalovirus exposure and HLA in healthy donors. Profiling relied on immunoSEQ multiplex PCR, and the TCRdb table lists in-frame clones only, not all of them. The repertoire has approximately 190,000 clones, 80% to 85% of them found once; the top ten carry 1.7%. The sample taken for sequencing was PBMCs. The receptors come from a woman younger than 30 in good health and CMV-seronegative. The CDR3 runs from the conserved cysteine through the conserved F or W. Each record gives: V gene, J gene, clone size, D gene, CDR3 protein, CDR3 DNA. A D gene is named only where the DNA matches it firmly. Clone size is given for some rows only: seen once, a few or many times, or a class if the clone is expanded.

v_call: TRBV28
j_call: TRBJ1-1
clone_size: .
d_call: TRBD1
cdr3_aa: CASSLLQGAPSEAFF
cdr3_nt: TGTGCCAGCAGTTTACTTCAGGGGGCGCCCTCTGAAGCTTTCTTT

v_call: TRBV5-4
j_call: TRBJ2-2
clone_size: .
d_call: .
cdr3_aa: CASSKDWNTGELFF
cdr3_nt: TGTGCCAGCAGCAAAGACTGGAACACCGGGGAGCTGTTTTTT

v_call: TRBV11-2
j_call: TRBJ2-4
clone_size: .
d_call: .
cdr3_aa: CASSLSAVLAKNIQYF
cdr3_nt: TGTGCCAGCAGCTTATCTGCGGTACTAGCCAAAAACATTCAGTACTTC

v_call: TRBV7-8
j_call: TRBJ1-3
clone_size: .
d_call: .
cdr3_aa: CASSSWGDRNTIYF
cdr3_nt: TGTGCCAGCAGTTCTTGGGGCGATAGAAACACCATATATTTT

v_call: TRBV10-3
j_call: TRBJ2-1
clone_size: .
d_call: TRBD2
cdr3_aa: CAITPTSGYNEQFF
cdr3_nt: TGTGCCATCACTCCGACTAGCGGATACAATGAGCAGTTCTTC

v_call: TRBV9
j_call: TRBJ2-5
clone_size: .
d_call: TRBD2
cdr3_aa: CASSVKGQREYQETQYF
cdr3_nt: TGTGCCAGCAGCGTAAAAGGGCAGCGGGAGTACCAAGAGACCCAGTACTTC

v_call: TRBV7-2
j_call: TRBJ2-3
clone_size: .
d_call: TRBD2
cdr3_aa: CASSLVAAGGGTQYF
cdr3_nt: TGTGCCAGCAGCTTAGTTGCGGCGGGAGGGGGTACGCAGTATTTT

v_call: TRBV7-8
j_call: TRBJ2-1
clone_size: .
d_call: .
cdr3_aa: CASSLGPREQFF
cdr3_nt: TGTGCCAGCAGCTTAGGGCCTAGGGAGCAGTTCTTC

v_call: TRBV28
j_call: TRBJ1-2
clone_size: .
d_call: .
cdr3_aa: CASSFRGTFYGYTF
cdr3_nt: TGTGCCAGCAGTTTCCGGGGTACGTTCTATGGCTACACCTTC

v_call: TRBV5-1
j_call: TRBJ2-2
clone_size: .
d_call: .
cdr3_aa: CASSLNAANTGELFF
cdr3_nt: TGCGCCAGCAGCTTGAATGCAGCGAACACCGGGGAGCTGTTTTTT

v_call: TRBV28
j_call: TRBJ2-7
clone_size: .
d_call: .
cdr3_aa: CASSSGMTEYEQYF
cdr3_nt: TGTGCCAGCAGTTCCGGGATGACTGAGTACGAGCAGTACTTC

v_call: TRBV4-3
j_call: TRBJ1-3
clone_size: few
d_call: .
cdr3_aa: CASSQDLPTGPGNTIYF
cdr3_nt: TGCGCCAGCAGCCAAGACCTACCAACAGGGCCTGGAAACACCATATATTTT

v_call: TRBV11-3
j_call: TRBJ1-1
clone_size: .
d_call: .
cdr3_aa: CASSSGQPGPTEAFF
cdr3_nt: TGTGCCAGCAGCAGCGGACAGCCGGGGCCGACTGAAGCTTTCTTT

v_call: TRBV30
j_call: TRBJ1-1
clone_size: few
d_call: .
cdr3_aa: CAWSVSRDTEAFF
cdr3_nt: TGTGCCTGGAGTGTTTCCCGGGACACTGAAGCTTTCTTT

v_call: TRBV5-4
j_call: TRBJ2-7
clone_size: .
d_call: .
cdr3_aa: CASSLGTPGFYSYEQYF
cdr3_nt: TGTGCCAGCAGCTTAGGGACACCCGGCTTTTACTCCTACGAGCAGTACTTC

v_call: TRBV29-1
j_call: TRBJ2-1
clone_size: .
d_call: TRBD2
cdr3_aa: CSLRRRGSNNEQFF
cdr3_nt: TGCAGCCTCCGACGGCGCGGGAGCAACAATGAGCAGTTCTTC

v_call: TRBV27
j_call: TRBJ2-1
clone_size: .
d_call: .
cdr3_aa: CASSFGLNLNEQFF
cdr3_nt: TGTGCCAGCAGTTTCGGTCTAAACCTTAATGAGCAGTTCTTC

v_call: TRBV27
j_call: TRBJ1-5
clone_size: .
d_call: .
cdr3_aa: CASSLSGGSNQPQHF
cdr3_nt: TGTGCCAGCAGTTTAAGTGGCGGTAGCAATCAGCCCCAGCATTTT

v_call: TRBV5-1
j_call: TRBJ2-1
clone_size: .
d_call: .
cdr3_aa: CASSLRTQEYTQFF
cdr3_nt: TGCGCCAGCAGCCTACGAACACAGGAATATACGCAGTTCTTC

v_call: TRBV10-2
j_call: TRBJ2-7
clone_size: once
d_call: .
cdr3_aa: CASSESIGGGDPYEQYF
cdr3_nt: TGCGCCAGCAGTGAGTCGATAGGCGGAGGCGACCCCTACGAGCAGTACTTC

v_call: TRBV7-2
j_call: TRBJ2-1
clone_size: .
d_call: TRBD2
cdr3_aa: CASSLGIAGGHNEQFF
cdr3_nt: TGTGCCAGCAGCTTAGGAATAGCGGGAGGGCATAATGAGCAGTTCTTC

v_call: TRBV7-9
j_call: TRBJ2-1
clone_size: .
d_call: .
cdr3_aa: CASSHPAEVDRFF
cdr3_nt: TGTGCCAGCAGCCACCCAGCGGAGGTTGATCGGTTCTTC

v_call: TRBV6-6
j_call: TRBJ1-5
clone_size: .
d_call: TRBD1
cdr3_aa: CASSPPAGTVNQPQHF
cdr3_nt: TGTGCCAGCAGCCCTCCAGCCGGGACAGTTAATCAGCCCCAGCATTTT

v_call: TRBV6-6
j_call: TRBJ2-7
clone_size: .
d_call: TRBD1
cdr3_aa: CASIGEGANEQYF
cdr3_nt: TGTGCCAGCATCGGTGAGGGGGCCAACGAGCAGTACTTC

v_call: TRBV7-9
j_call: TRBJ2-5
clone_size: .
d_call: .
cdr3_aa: CASSQLSRETRARETQYF
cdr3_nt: TGTGCCAGCAGCCAATTAAGCCGTGAGACTAGAGCCAGGGAGACCCAGTACTTC

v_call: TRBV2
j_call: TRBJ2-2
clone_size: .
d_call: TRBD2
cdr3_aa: CASSENSGRGTGELFF
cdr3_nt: TGTGCCAGCAGTGAAAATAGCGGGAGGGGCACCGGGGAGCTGTTTTTT

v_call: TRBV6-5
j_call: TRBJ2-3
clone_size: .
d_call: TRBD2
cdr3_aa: CASSETSGPDTQYF
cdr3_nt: TGTGCCAGCAGTGAAACTAGCGGCCCAGATACGCAGTATTTT

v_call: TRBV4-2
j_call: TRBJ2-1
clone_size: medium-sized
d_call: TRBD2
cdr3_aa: CASSLGTSGTNNEQFF
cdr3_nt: TGTGCCAGCAGCCTAGGGACTAGCGGGACTAACAATGAGCAGTTCTTC

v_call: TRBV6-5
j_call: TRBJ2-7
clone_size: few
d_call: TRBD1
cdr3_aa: CASRAGTGGTYEQYF
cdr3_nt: TGTGCCAGCAGAGCCGGGACAGGGGGCACCTACGAGCAGTACTTC

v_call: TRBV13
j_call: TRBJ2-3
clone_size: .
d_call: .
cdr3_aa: CASSLAIRAGTDTQYF
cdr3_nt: TGTGCCAGCAGCTTAGCGATTCGAGCAGGGACAGATACGCAGTATTTT

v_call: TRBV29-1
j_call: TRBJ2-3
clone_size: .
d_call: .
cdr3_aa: CSVGNTQYF
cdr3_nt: TGCAGCGTCGGGAATACGCAGTATTTT

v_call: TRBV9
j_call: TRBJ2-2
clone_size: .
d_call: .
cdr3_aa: CASSVGDGELFF
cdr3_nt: TGTGCCAGCAGCGTAGGAGACGGGGAGCTGTTTTTT

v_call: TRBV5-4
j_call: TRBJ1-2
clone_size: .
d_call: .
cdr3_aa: CASSLVGEIYGYTF
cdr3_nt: TGTGCCAGCAGCTTGGTGGGAGAGATCTATGGCTACACCTTC

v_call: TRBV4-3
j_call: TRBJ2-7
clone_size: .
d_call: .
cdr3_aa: CASSQERQVNYEQYF
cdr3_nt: TGCGCCAGCAGCCAAGAAAGACAGGTAAACTACGAGCAGTACTTC

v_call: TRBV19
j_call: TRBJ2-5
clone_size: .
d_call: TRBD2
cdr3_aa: CASSRTSGREETQYF
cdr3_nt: TGTGCCAGTAGTCGGACTAGCGGGAGGGAAGAGACCCAGTACTTC

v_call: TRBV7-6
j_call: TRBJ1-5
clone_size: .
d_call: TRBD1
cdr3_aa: CASSPGAGGLYQPQHF
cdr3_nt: TGTGCCAGCAGCCCTGGTGCAGGGGGCTTGTATCAGCCCCAGCATTTT

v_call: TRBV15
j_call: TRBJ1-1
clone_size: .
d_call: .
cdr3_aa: CATSRGVNTEAFF
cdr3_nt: TGTGCCACCAGCAGAGGAGTGAACACTGAAGCTTTCTTT

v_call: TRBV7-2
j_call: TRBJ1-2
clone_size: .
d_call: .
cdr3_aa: CASSLAPVNYGYTF
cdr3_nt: TGTGCCAGCAGCTTAGCGCCGGTTAACTATGGCTACACCTTC

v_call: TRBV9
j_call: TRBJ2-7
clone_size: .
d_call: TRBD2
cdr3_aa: CASSSEAGGPYEQYF
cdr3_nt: TGTGCCAGCAGCTCGGAAGCGGGAGGGCCCTACGAGCAGTACTTC

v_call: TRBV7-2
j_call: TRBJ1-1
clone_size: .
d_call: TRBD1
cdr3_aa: CASTIRQGAKDTEAFF
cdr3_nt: TGTGCCAGCACCATCCGACAGGGGGCGAAAGACACTGAAGCTTTCTTT

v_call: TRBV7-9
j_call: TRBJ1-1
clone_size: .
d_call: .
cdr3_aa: CASSPTTEATEAFF
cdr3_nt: TGTGCCAGCAGCCCTACAACCGAGGCCACTGAAGCTTTCTTT

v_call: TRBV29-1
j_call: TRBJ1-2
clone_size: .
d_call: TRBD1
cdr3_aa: CSVRKAGTGKTYGYTF
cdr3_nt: TGCAGCGTCCGGAAGGCCGGGACAGGGAAGACGTATGGCTACACCTTC

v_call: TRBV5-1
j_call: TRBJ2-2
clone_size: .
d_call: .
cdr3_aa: CASSLTPGSNTGELFF
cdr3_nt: TGCGCCAGCAGCTTGACTCCCGGGTCCAACACCGGGGAGCTGTTTTTT

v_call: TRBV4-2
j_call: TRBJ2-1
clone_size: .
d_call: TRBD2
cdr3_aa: CASSQEAGGPIGHEQFF
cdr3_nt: TGTGCCAGCAGCCAAGAAGCGGGAGGGCCTATAGGGCATGAGCAGTTCTTC

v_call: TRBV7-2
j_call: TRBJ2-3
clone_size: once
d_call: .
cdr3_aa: CASSDRTGRLDTQYF
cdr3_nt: TGTGCCAGCAGCGATAGGACTGGGAGGCTAGATACGCAGTATTTT

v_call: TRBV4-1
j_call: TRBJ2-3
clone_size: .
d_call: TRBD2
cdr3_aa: CASSQVAGIQYF
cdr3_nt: TGCGCCAGCAGCCAAGTAGCGGGAATTCAGTATTTT

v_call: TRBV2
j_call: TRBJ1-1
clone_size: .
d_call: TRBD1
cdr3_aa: CASRADRGNTEAFF
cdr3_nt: TGTGCCAGCAGAGCCGACAGGGGGAACACTGAAGCTTTCTTT

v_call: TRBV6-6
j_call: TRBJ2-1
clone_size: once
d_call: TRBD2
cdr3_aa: CASSYKGLAGAEQFF
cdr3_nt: TGTGCCAGCAGTTACAAGGGACTAGCGGGAGCTGAGCAGTTCTTC

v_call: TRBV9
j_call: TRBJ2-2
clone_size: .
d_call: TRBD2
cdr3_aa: CASSVLADLPLTGELFF
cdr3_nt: TGTGCCAGCAGCGTCCTAGCGGACCTCCCCCTAACCGGGGAGCTGTTTTTT

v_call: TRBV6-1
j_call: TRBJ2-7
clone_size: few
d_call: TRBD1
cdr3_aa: CASSEPGGLYEQYF
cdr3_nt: TGTGCCAGCAGTGAACCAGGGGGTCTCTACGAGCAGTACTTC

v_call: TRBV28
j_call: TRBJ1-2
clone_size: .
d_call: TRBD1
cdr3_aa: CASTERQGRKNYGYTF
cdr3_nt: TGTGCCAGCACCGAACGACAGGGCCGGAAAAATTATGGCTACACCTTC

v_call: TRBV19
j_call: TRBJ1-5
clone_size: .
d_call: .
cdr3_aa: CASSITPGLVPQHF
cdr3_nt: TGTGCCAGTAGTATTACTCCCGGACTCGTGCCCCAGCATTTT

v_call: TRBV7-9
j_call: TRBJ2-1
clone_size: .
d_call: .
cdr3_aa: CASSLRLSSADEQFF
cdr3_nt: TGTGCCAGCAGCTTAAGATTGTCTAGCGCCGATGAGCAGTTCTTC

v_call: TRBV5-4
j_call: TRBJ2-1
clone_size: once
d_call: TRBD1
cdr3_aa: CASSRSQGVVNEQFF
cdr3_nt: TGTGCCAGCAGTCGTAGTCAGGGGGTCGTTAATGAGCAGTTCTTC

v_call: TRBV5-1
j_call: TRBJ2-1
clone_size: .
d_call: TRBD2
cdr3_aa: CASSLVGLADWNEQFF
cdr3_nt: TGCGCCAGCAGCTTGGTCGGGCTAGCGGATTGGAATGAGCAGTTCTTC

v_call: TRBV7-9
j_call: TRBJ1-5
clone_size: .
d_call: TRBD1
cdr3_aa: CSSSLALGTGSSNQPQHF
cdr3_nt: TGTTCCAGCAGCTTAGCTCTTGGGACAGGATCGAGCAATCAGCCCCAGCATTTT

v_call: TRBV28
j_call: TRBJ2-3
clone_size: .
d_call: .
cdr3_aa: CASSSSGHSTDTQYF
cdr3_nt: TGTGCCAGCAGCTCGAGCGGGCACAGCACAGATACGCAGTATTTT